This T cell receptor beta chain came from a study of T cell responses to AZD1222 COVID-19 vaccine. Study findings and constraints: Along spike, vaccine-associated CD4 TCRs were found throughout, with dominance at 160-218 and 743-854. Spike-specific TCR repertoires showed rising breadth and depth after two AZD1222 doses.

Comment on this clone: Its matching antigen is unknown.

Produced via immunoSEQ multiplex PCR; TCRdb's table is partial and in-frame only. The sample holds about 94,000 clones, around nine tenths seen once. The sequencing used peripheral blood, collected on day 0 of AZD1222 vaccination. This TCR came from an adult in good health.

CDR3 DNA sequence: TGTGCCAGCAGACCCTGGGCAGGGCATATTTCACCCCTCCACTTT. Its translation: CASRPWAGHISPLHF. This chain uses TRBV7-2 with TRBJ1-6; D is possibly TRBD1 (5 bases). This CDR3 has 15 amino acids. Trimming left V 6 bases short and J 9 bases short, with 18 bases between. The germline V gene has CDR1 SGHTA and CDR2 FQGNSA.